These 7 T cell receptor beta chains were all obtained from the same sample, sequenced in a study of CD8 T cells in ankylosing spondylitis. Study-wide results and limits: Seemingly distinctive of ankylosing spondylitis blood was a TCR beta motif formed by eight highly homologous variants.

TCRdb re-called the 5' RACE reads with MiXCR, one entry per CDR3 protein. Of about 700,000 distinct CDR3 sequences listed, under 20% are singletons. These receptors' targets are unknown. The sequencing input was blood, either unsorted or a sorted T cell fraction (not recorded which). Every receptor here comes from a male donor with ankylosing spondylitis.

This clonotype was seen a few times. This chain's CDR3 is CASSYDGRGNGEQYF. As DNA, the CDR3 is TGTGCCAGCAGTTACGACGGGAGAGGAAATGGCGAGCAGTACTTC. The chain carries TRBV6-5 and TRBJ2-7; tentative D call: TRBD2 (6 bases). Germline V CDR1 and CDR2: MNHEY, SVGAGI. CDR3 length: 15 amino acids. The V and J ends lost 2 bases and 6 bases respectively, with 17 bases between them.

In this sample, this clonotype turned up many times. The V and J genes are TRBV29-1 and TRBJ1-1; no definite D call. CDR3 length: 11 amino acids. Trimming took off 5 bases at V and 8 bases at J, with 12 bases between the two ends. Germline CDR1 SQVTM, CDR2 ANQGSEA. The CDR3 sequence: CSVHRRKEAFF. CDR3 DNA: TGCAGCGTTCATAGGAGGAAAGAAGCTTTCTTT.

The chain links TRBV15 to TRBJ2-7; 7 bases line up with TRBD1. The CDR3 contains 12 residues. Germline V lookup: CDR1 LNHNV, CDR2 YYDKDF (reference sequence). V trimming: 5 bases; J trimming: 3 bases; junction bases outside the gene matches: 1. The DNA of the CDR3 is TGTGCCACCAGCTGGGACAGCTACGAGCAGTACTTC. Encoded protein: CATSWDSYEQYF.

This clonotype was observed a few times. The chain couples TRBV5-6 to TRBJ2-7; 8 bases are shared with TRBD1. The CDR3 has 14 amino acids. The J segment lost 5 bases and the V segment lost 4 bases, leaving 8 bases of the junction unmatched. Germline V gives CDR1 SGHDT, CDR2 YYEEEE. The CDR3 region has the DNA TGTGCCAGCAGCCCTGAGACAGGGGCCGACGAGCAGTACTTC. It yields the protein CASSPETGADEQYF.

CDR3 nucleotide sequence: TGTGCTCTGGAGGCGGGAGACACCGGGGAGCTGTTTTTT. This gives the protein CALEAGDTGELFF. The V call is TRBV7-9, the J call TRBJ2-2, with 7 bases lining up with TRBD2. CDR3 length equals 13 residues. Per the germline V gene, CDR1 is SEHNR and CDR2 is FQNEAQ (reference sequence).

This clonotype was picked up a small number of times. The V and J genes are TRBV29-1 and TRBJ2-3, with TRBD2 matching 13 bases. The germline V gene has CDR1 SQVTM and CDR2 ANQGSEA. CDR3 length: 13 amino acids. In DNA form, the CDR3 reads TGCATCGGGACTAGCGGGGACACAGATACGCAGTATTTT. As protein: CIGTSGDTDTQYF.

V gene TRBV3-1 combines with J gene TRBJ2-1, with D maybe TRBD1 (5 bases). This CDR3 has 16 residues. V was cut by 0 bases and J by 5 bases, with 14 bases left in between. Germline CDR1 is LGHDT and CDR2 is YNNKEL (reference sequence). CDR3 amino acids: CASSQEVGQKDNEQFF. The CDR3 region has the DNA TGTGCCAGCAGCCAAGAAGTGGGGCAAAAGGACAATGAGCAGTTCTTC.